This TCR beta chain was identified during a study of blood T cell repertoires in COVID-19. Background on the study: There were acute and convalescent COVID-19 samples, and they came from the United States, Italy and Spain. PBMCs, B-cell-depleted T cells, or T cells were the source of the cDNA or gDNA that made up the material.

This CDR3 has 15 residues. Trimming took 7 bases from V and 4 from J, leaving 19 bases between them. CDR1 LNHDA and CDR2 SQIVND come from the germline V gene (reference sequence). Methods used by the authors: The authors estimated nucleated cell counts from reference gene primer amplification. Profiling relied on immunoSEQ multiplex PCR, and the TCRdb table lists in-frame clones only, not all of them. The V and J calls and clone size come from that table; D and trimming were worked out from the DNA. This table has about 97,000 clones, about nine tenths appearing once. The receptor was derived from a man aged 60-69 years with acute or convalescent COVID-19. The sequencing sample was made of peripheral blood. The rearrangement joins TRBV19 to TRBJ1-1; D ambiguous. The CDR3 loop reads CASNDRSLGSTEAFF. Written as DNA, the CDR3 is TGTGCCAGTAATGACCGTTCACTCGGGAGCACTGAAGCTTTCTTT.